The rows below give T cell receptor beta chains drawn from one sample of a study of beta chain features in type 1 diabetes. Sequenced by immunoSEQ multiplex PCR; TCRdb stores in-frame clones only, minus some. The sample gives some 230,000 clones, roughly 9.6% of which show up once; approximately 0.03% is in the top ten. Sequenced: naive CD4+ T cells from blood. The source of these receptors is a woman aged 18 to 35 in good health. CDR3s include the opening cysteine and the closing phenylalanine or tryptophan. The D gene is left open where the match is weak. For some rows the clone size is stated as once, few or many, or as a class when expanded; others skip it.

few,TRBJ2-7,TRBD1,TRBV6-1,CASSEAGTGDYEQYF,TGTGCCAGCAGTGAAGCCGGGACAGGGGACTACGAGCAGTACTTC
few,TRBJ2-4,TRBD2,TRBV19,CASRIPGTSFIQYF,TGTGCCAGTAGAATCCCCGGGACTAGTTTCATTCAGTACTTC
.,TRBJ1-1,.,TRBV29-1,CSVGQGLNTEAFF,TGCAGCGTCGGCCAGGGGTTGAACACTGAAGCTTTCTTT
.,TRBJ1-5,TRBD1,TRBV30,CAWDRGGNQPQHF,TGTGCCTGGGACAGGGGCGGCAATCAGCCCCAGCATTTT
.,TRBJ2-7,.,TRBV1,CTSNRGPTYEQYF,TGCACCAGCAACCGCGGGCCTACCTACGAGCAGTACTTC
few,TRBJ2-1,TRBD2,TRBV25-1,CASSESPGLAGGTNEQFF,TGTGCCAGCAGTGAATCGCCAGGACTAGCGGGAGGAACCAATGAGCAGTTCTTC
.,TRBJ2-7,.,TRBV5-5,CASSPSPLEQYF,TGTGCCAGCAGCCCCTCCCCTCTCGAGCAGTACTTC
few,TRBJ1-5,.,TRBV10-2,CASSDRGNNQPQHF,TGCGCCAGCAGTGACAGGGGAAACAATCAGCCCCAGCATTTT
.,TRBJ2-1,.,TRBV6-5,CASSVQNEQFF,TGTGCCAGCAGTGTTCAGAATGAGCAGTTCTTC
.,TRBJ1-5,TRBD1,TRBV25-1,CASSAQGAGQPQHF,TGTGCCAGCAGTGCACAGGGGGCGGGGCAGCCCCAGCATTTT
.,TRBJ2-3,TRBD2,TRBV5-1,CASSFSGLAGTDTQYF,TGCGCCAGCAGCTTCAGTGGACTAGCGGGCACAGATACGCAGTATTTT
.,TRBJ2-7,.,TRBV19,CASSLQGTNYEQYF,TGTGCCAGTAGCCTTCAGGGGACTAACTACGAGCAGTACTTC
few,TRBJ2-5,TRBD2,TRBV19,CASSKGRAGFETQYF,TGTGCCAGTAGTAAAGGGAGGGCCGGCTTTGAGACCCAGTACTTC
.,TRBJ2-1,TRBD2,TRBV5-1,CASSLGLAGGMNEQFF,TGCGCCAGCAGCTTGGGACTTGCGGGAGGTATGAATGAGCAGTTCTTC
few,TRBJ1-1,TRBD1,TRBV9,CASSVVDRAPTEAFF,TGTGCCAGCAGCGTAGTAGACAGGGCGCCCACTGAAGCTTTCTTT
few,TRBJ1-5,.,TRBV14,CASSPKDAPEAPQHF,TGTGCCAGCAGCCCGAAAGACGCTCCGGAGGCTCCCCAGCATTTT
many,TRBJ2-5,.,TRBV23-1,CASSQSLDKGETQYF,TGCGCCAGCAGTCAATCTCTGGATAAGGGGGAGACCCAGTACTTC
.,TRBJ2-3,.,TRBV7-7,CASSLRPGKTDTQYF,TGTGCCAGCAGCTTACGCCCAGGGAAGACAGATACGCAGTATTTT
.,TRBJ2-2,.,TRBV7-8,CASSYYRVSGELFF,TGTGCCAGCAGCTACTACAGGGTTTCCGGGGAGCTGTTTTTT
few,TRBJ2-7,.,TRBV21-1,CASSKVLADAYEQYF,TGTGCCAGCAGCAAAGTCCTAGCTGACGCCTACGAGCAGTACTTC
.,TRBJ2-5,.,TRBV18,CASSPPNQETQYF,TGTGCCAGCTCACCACCTAACCAAGAGACCCAGTACTTC
.,TRBJ1-1,TRBD1,TRBV4-1,CASSLIQGDTEAFF,TGCGCCAGCAGCCTTATACAGGGGGACACTGAAGCTTTCTTT
.,TRBJ1-4,TRBD1,TRBV2,CASSGRQGTNEKLFF,TGTGCCAGCAGTGGGCGACAGGGAACTAATGAAAAACTGTTTTTT
.,TRBJ1-1,.,TRBV11-2,CASSLDLSGVTEAFF,TGTGCCAGCAGCTTAGATCTTTCGGGGGTAACTGAAGCTTTCTTT
.,TRBJ2-7,TRBD2,TRBV27,CASSLSRTSEQYF,TGTGCCAGCAGTTTATCCCGGACTAGCGAGCAGTACTTC
few,TRBJ1-2,.,TRBV7-9,CASSLGQGSYGYTF,TGTGCCAGCAGCTTAGGGCAGGGAAGCTATGGCTACACCTTC
.,TRBJ2-5,TRBD2,TRBV12-5,CASGRAPSGRAHETQYF,TGTGCTAGTGGCCGAGCCCCCAGCGGGAGGGCTCATGAGACCCAGTACTTC
.,TRBJ2-1,.,TRBV4-1,CASSHPLLSGNEQFF,TGCGCCAGCAGCCACCCCCTCTTGAGTGGCAATGAGCAGTTCTTC
few,TRBJ2-7,TRBD2,TRBV30,CAWSLHLGGVNEQYF,TGTGCCTGGAGCTTACATCTCGGGGGGGTCAACGAGCAGTACTTC
few,TRBJ2-6,.,TRBV30,CAWSVPRGRQSLGSGANVLTF,TGTGCCTGGAGTGTCCCCCGTGGCAGACAGAGTCTAGGCTCTGGGGCCAACGTCCTGACTTTC
.,TRBJ2-5,TRBD2,TRBV7-9,CASRKGRTSGRQETQYF,TGTGCCAGCAGAAAGGGCAGGACTAGCGGGAGGCAAGAGACCCAGTACTTC
few,TRBJ1-1,.,TRBV7-9,CASSLVDYTEAFF,TGTGCCAGCAGCTTAGTTGACTACACTGAAGCTTTCTTT
.,TRBJ2-1,TRBD2,TRBV5-1,CASSWAGGGGAYNEQFF,TGCGCCAGCAGCTGGGCTGGTGGCGGGGGGGCCTACAATGAGCAGTTCTTC
few,TRBJ2-7,.,TRBV28,CASSLNPGGLEQYF,TGTGCCAGCAGTTTAAACCCAGGGGGGCTCGAGCAGTACTTC
.,TRBJ2-7,TRBD2,TRBV9,CASSARAGGTYEQYF,TGTGCCAGCAGCGCCAGAGCGGGAGGGACCTACGAGCAGTACTTC
few,TRBJ2-7,TRBD1,TRBV6-5,CASSYRPGDRLDF,TGTGCCAGCAGTTATCGCCCGGGGGACAGGTTAGACTTC
few,TRBJ1-2,TRBD1,TRBV30,CAWDRGRYGYTF,TGTGCCTGGGACAGGGGCAGGTATGGCTACACCTTC